The entry that follows covers one T cell receptor beta chain sequence. This sample was included in a study of cytomegalovirus exposure and HLA in healthy donors. A multiplex PCR was run with 60 Vbeta primers and 13 Jbeta primers. Some clones are missing from TCRdb's copy, which holds only in-frame ones; the method was immunoSEQ multiplex PCR. The sample includes about 170,000 clones, about 88% of them seen just once. The J segment lost 4 bases and the V segment lost 5 bases, leaving 2 bases of the junction unmatched. The length of the CDR3 is 15 residues. Germline lookup yields CDR1 SEHNR and CDR2 FQNEAQ (reference sequence).

The source material was PBMCs. This TCR came from a man aged 25 to 40 in good health and CMV-seropositive. The chain uses TRBV7-9 and TRBJ2-5, with 15 bases aligning to TRBD2. CDR3 sequence: CASSMGLAGGETQYF. The CDR3 nucleotides are TGTGCCAGCAGCATGGGACTAGCGGGAGGAGAGACCCAGTACTTC.